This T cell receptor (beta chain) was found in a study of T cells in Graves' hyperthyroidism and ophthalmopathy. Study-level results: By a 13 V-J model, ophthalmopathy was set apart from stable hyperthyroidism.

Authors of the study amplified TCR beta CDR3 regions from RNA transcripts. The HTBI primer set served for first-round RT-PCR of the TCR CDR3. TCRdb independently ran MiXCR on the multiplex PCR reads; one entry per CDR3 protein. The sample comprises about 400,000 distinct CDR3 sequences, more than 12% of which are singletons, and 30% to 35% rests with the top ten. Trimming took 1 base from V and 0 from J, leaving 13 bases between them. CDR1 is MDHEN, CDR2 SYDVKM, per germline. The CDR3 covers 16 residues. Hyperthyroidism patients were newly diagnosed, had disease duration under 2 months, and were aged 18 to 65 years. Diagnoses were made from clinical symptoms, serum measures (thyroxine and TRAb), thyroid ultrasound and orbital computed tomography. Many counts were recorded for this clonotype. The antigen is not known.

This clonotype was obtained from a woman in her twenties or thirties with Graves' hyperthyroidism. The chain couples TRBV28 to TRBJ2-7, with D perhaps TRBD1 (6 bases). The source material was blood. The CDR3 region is CASSLFRDTSSYEQYF. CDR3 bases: TGTGCCAGCAGTTTATTCCGGGACACTAGCTCCTACGAGCAGTACTTC.